The 8 T cell receptor beta chains presented below share a single source sample, sequenced in a study of PD-1 blockade in classical Hodgkin lymphoma. Assay: immunoSEQ multiplex PCR; the TCRdb copy retains only in-frame clones and omits some. The sample contains 17,000 or so clones, 87% of which appear only once. The time point here: newly diagnosed, previously untreated cHL patient sample. Sequenced material: peripheral blood mononuclear cells (PBMCs). These receptors were obtained from a human donor with classical Hodgkin lymphoma.

The chain carries TRBV28 and TRBJ1-2; a weak D match, TRBD1 (5 bases). This CDR3 has 15 residues. CDR1 and CDR2 (germline): MDHEN, SYDVKM. With 5 bases removed from V and 1 base from J, the gap between germline ends came to 14 bases. The CDR3 DNA sequence: TGTGCCAGCAGTCCAATAGACAGCCTTAACTATGGCTACACCTTC. It specifies CASSPIDSLNYGYTF.

V and J are TRBV15 and TRBJ2-2, with 9 bases lining up with TRBD1. The germline CDR1 and CDR2 sequences are LNHNV and YYDKDF (reference sequence). The V and J ends lost 5 bases and 4 bases, in that order; junction bases with no gene match: 11. This CDR3 is 17 amino acids long. This CDR3 is CATSPTGTGRFTGELFF. The CDR3 DNA reads as TGTGCCACCAGCCCGACGGGGACAGGGAGATTCACCGGGGAGCTGTTTTTT. The full variable domain, rest sourced from reference TRBV15 and TRBJ2-2, is DAMVIQNPRYQVTQFGKPVTLSCSQTLNHNVMYWYQQKSSQAPKLLFHYYDKDFNNEADTPDNFQSRRPNTSFCFLDIRSPGLGDTAMYLCATSPTGTGRFTGELFFGEGSRLTVL.

V gene TRBV19 combines with J gene TRBJ2-7; 8 bases match TRBD1. The CDR3 totals 17 residues. The V gene end was trimmed by 6 bases and the J gene end by 3 bases; junction bases not matched to a gene: 16. Germline-derived CDR1 and CDR2 are LNHDA and SQIVND (reference sequence). The CDR3, as DNA: TGTGCCAGTAGAGCTTCAAGGGAGACAGGGGCCTTCTACGAGCAGTACTTC. Translated: CASRASRETGAFYEQYF.

This chain uses TRBV10-3 with TRBJ2-5; 7 bases match TRBD1. This CDR3 has 15 residues. Trimming removed 4 bases from V and 4 bases from J; junction bases left unmatched: 9. From germline, CDR1 is ENHRY and CDR2 SYGVKD. The CDR3 DNA sequence: TGTGCCATCAGTGGCCGGGACAGACCTCTAGAGACCCAGTACTTC. Translating gives CAISGRDRPLETQYF.

The chain couples TRBV5-1 to TRBJ2-1; D possibly corresponds to TRBD1 (5 bases). CDR1 and CDR2 (germline): SGHRS, YFSETQ. V was shortened by 0 bases and J by 8 bases, with 9 bases between the two germline ends. The CDR3 length is 13 residues. The chain's CDR3 is CASSLGARDEQFF. The CDR3 DNA reads TGCGCCAGCAGCTTGGGGGCCAGGGATGAGCAGTTCTTC.

V and J are TRBV27 and TRBJ2-7, with D uncertain. In germline, CDR1 is MNHEY, CDR2 SMNVEV (reference sequence). The CDR3 has 13 amino acids. V lost 4 bases, J lost 4 bases, and 11 bases lay in between. The CDR3 region is CASSSDGRYEQYF. The DNA of the CDR3 is TGTGCCAGCAGTTCAGATGGACGGTACGAGCAGTACTTC.

The V gene is TRBV4-2, the J gene TRBJ2-2, with 11 positions matching TRBD2. The CDR3 length is 15 residues. V shed 2 bases and J 4 bases; nucleotides not matched to a gene: 0. Germline CDR1 reads LGHNA; CDR2 reads YNFKEQ. CDR3 region: CASSQTSGSTGELFF. Here the CDR3 DNA reads TGTGCCAGCAGCCAAACTAGCGGGAGCACCGGGGAGCTGTTTTTT.

V gene TRBV5-5 combines with J gene TRBJ2-7; unclear D gene. The CDR3 is made up of 15 amino acids. Trimming left V 3 bases short and J 5 bases short, with 18 bases between. Germline V gene data show CDR1 as SGHKS and CDR2 as YYEKEE (reference sequence). This chain's CDR3 is CASSYEPGRSHEQYF. The CDR3 nucleotides are TGTGCCAGCAGCTACGAGCCAGGCAGGTCCCACGAGCAGTACTTC.